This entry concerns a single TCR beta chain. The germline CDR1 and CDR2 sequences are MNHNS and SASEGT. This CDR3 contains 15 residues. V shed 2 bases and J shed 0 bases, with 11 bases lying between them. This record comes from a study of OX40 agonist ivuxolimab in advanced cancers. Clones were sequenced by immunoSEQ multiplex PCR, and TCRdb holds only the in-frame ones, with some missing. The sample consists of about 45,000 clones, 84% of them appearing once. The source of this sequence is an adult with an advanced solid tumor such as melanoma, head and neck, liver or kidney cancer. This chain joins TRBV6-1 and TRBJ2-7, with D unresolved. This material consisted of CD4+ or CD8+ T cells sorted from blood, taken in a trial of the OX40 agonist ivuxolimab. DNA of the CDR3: TGTGCCAGCAGTGAATGGCGGCGGTACTCCTACGAGCAGTACTTC. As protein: CASSEWRRYSYEQYF.